This T cell receptor (beta chain) was recovered during a study of T cells in Graves' hyperthyroidism and ophthalmopathy. Germline V gene sequence: CDR1 DFQATT, CDR2 SNEGSKA (reference sequence). The CDR3 contains 14 residues. Trimming took 4 bases from V and 2 from J; bases not matched to a gene: 2. Amplified regions were TCR beta CDR3 sequences from RNA transcripts. HTBI primers were used for first-round RT-PCR of the TCR CDR3. TCRdb used MiXCR to reprocess the multiplex PCR reads, holding one entry per CDR3 protein. Of 340,000 or so distinct CDR3 sequences listed, roughly 23% are singletons. This clonotype showed up many times.

Material: blood. The clonotype originates from a woman aged 45-60 years with Graves' hyperthyroidism. The chain carries TRBV20-1 and TRBJ2-1; 10 bases align to TRBD2. The CDR3 coding sequence is TGCAGTGCTACTAGCGGGGGACCCTACAATGAGCAGTTCTTC. It yields the protein CSATSGGPYNEQFF.